This TCR beta chain appears in the sequencing data of a study of shared clonotypes between healthy human individuals. Only in-frame clones appear in the TCRdb table, and some are missing; sequencing was by immunoSEQ multiplex PCR. The sample has about 1.5 million clones, under 99% seen once; the top ten hold around 0.47%. What was sequenced was naive CD4+ T cells sorted from blood. Subset here: CD45RA+ positively selected. The origin of this receptor is a man under 40 in good health.

CDR3 sequence reads: CASSQGAGLADPYEQYF. DNA for the CDR3: TGCGCCAGCAGCCAAGGGGCGGGACTAGCGGATCCCTACGAGCAGTACTTC. The chain uses TRBV4-3 and TRBJ2-7; 11 bases match TRBD2. This CDR3 comprises 17 residues. Trimming took 1 base from V and 2 from J; bases not matched to a gene: 7. CDR1 is LGHNA, CDR2 YSLEER, per germline.